Below are 24 T cell receptor beta chains sequenced from a single sample in a study of regulatory T cells in long-lasting Graves disease. CDR3-region Arm-PCR and iRepertoire HTBI primers produced the TCR beta libraries. TCRdb independently ran MiXCR on the multiplex PCR reads; one entry per CDR3 protein. Of about 440,000 distinct CDR3 sequences listed, roughly 17% were seen once; the top ten hold roughly a tenth. The time point denotes: newly diagnosed GD, antithyroid drugs for less than 3 months. With RNA extracted from PBMCs as input, the TCR library was made. The same sample was also used in a study of T cells in Graves' hyperthyroidism and ophthalmopathy.

The sequencing used peripheral blood mononuclear cells (PBMCs), collected at new diagnosis, from a patient treated with antithyroid drugs. The receptors were sampled from a woman in her thirties with Graves disease.

This clonotype showed up many times. This chain links TRBV30 with TRBJ2-6; D unresolved. Per germline, CDR1 GTSNPN and CDR2 SVGIG (reference sequence). The CDR3 is 15 amino acids. The ends were cut back, 1 base at V and 4 bases at J, with 11 bases in the middle. Written as DNA, the CDR3 is TGTGCCTGGAGTGAGGGTAGCACCGGGGCCAACGTCCTGACTTTC. Its protein product is CAWSEGSTGANVLTF.

The sample holds many counts of this clonotype. The V call is TRBV5-1, the J call TRBJ2-3, with 7 bases aligning to TRBD2. The germline V gene has CDR1 SGHRS and CDR2 YFSETQ. V lost 5 bases to trimming and J lost 3 bases; unmatched junction nucleotides: 6. This CDR3 contains 14 residues. The CDR3, as DNA: TGCGCCAGCAGGTTTGGACTAGATACAGATACGCAGTATTTT. Its protein is CASRFGLDTDTQYF.

This clonotype has just a few counts. The chain joins TRBV4-3 to TRBJ2-5; D possibly corresponds to TRBD2 (6 bases). Germline assignment: CDR1 LGHNA and CDR2 YSLEER. The CDR3 is 13 amino acids. The germline V and J ends were trimmed by 5 bases and 2 bases, with 9 bases remaining between them. The CDR3 region has the DNA TGCGCCAGCAGCTACGGGAGACAAGAGACCCAGTACTTC. Its protein product is CASSYGRQETQYF.

There are many counts of this clonotype. V and J are TRBV11-2 and TRBJ2-5; 12 bases match TRBD2. J lost 4 bases, V lost 5 bases, and 8 bases had no gene match. This CDR3 region has 16 residues. Germline loops: CDR1 SGHAT, CDR2 FQNNGV. In DNA form, the CDR3 reads TGTGCCAGCAGCGGCCGGACTAGCGGGATTGGAGAGACCCAGTACTTC. Protein product: CASSGRTSGIGETQYF.

This clonotype was recorded a few times. The chain employs TRBV4-1 and TRBJ2-2; D possibly corresponds to TRBD2 (6 bases). CDR1 MGHRA and CDR2 YSYEKL come from the germline V gene. V was clipped by 3 bases and J by 3 bases, with 17 bases between them. The CDR3 totals 17 residues. CDR3 region: CASSHFEGGGDTGELFF. The CDR3 nucleotides are TGCGCCAGCAGCCATTTTGAGGGAGGCGGGGACACCGGGGAGCTGTTTTTT.

This clonotype was observed a handful of times. The chain is built from TRBV4-1 and TRBJ1-2; no clear D gene. This CDR3 comprises 14 residues. Germline CDR1 MGHRA, CDR2 YSYEKL. Trimming stripped 4 bases from V and 1 base from J, with 10 bases between. DNA of the CDR3: TGCGCCAGCAGCCCCCAAAAAGATAACTATGGCTACACCTTC. This encodes CASSPQKDNYGYTF.

In this sample, this clonotype turned up a few times. Given a much more abundant clone one base away, this may be a read error. The J gene is TRBJ1-2, the V gene TRBV5-1; D is possibly TRBD1 (6 bases). The CDR3 runs 13 residues. Per the germline V gene, CDR1 is SGHRS and CDR2 is YFSETQ. Between the trimmed V and J ends, which lost 4 bases and 6 bases, there was a span of 13 bases. CDR3 in amino acids: CASSLGTSDGYTF. The DNA of the CDR3 is TGCGCCAGCAGCCTCGGGACATCAGATGGCTACACCTTC.

This clonotype was picked up many times. V and J are TRBV7-9 and TRBJ2-7; 10 positions agree with TRBD2. CDR1 and CDR2 from the germline V gene are SEHNR and FQNEAQ (reference sequence). The CDR3 is made up of 14 amino acids. The V segment lost 6 bases and the J segment 2 bases; nucleotides outside the gene matches: 4. The CDR3 coding sequence is TGTGCCAGCAGGCTAGCGGGAGCCCCCTACGAGCAGTACTTC. Translated: CASRLAGAPYEQYF.

Ten or more counts support this clonotype. CDR3: CASSLEPGLVYEQYF. The CDR3 DNA is TGTGCCAGCAGCTTAGAACCGGGACTAGTCTACGAGCAGTACTTC. The chain is built from TRBV7-8 and TRBJ2-7; 8 positions agree with TRBD2. This CDR3 comprises 15 residues. The trim removed 1 base at V and 3 bases at J, leaving 5 bases unmatched. The germline CDR1 and CDR2 sequences are SGHVS and FQNEAQ.

The chain combines TRBV4-1 with TRBJ1-1; D possibly corresponds to TRBD1 (5 bases). This CDR3 spans 14 amino acids. V was cut by 2 bases and J by 8 bases, with 15 bases left in between. The germline CDR1 and CDR2 sequences are MGHRA and YSYEKL. CDR3 DNA: TGCGCCAGCAGCCAAATTGCCGGGACTGCCGAAGCTTTCTTT. The encoded protein is CASSQIAGTAEAFF.

A few counts support this clonotype. The chain recombines TRBV20-1 with TRBJ2-1, with TRBD1 identical over 8 bases. The CDR3 spans 15 residues. V shed 0 bases and J 8 bases; nucleotides not matched to a gene: 9. Germline CDR1 is DFQATT and CDR2 is SNEGSKA (reference sequence). The CDR3 nucleotides are TGCAGTGCTAGAGATCCACAGGGGGGTTCCGATGAGCAGTTCTTC. Protein product: CSARDPQGGSDEQFF.

A note on this clonotype: With only one base between it and a far larger clone, this is likely a read error. The chain uses TRBV5-1 and TRBJ2-4; a possible D gene is TRBD1 (5 bases). Germline V gene sequence: CDR1 SGHRS, CDR2 YFSETQ. The CDR3 is made up of 13 amino acids. CDR3 protein: CASSLGGWKEQSF. Here the CDR3 DNA reads TGCGCCAGCAGCTTGGGGGGCTGGAAGGAGCAGTCCTTC.

The rearrangement links TRBV14 to TRBJ2-5; 7 bases are shared with TRBD2. The ends lost 5 bases at V and 2 bases at J; junction bases unmatched: 8. CDR1 is SGHDN and CDR2 is FVKESK in the germline V gene. This CDR3 has 15 residues. CDR3 region: CASSSFAGRQETQYF. CDR3 DNA sequence: TGTGCCAGCAGCTCCTTTGCCGGGAGGCAAGAGACCCAGTACTTC.

This clonotype was found many times. This chain connects TRBV10-3 to TRBJ2-1, with D perhaps TRBD1 (6 bases). The CDR3 is made up of 17 amino acids. V shed 4 bases and J shed 1 base, with 17 bases lying between them. CDR1 and CDR2 from the germline V gene are ENHRY and SYGVKD. The CDR3 spells CAISGGQGWGSYNEQFF. Here the CDR3 DNA reads TGTGCCATCAGTGGGGGGCAGGGGTGGGGGTCCTACAATGAGCAGTTCTTC.

The chain couples TRBV12-3 or TRBV12-4 to TRBJ1-5; no clear D gene. The V end lost 6 bases, the J end lost 7 bases, and 10 bases lay between the germline ends. The CDR3 spans 12 residues. The CDR3 loop reads CASRFRNQPQHF. The CDR3 bases are TGTGCCAGCAGATTCCGGAACCAGCCCCAGCATTTT.

About this clonotype: With a much larger clone just one base away, this may be a read error. CDR3 loop: CASSFRLHEQFF. DNA for the CDR3: TGTGCCAGCAGTTTCAGGCTCCATGAGCAGTTCTTC. V is TRBV28 and J is TRBJ2-1; D unresolved. This CDR3 contains 12 residues. The ends were cut back, 3 bases at V and 8 bases at J, with 8 bases in the middle. The germline V gene has CDR1 MDHEN and CDR2 SYDVKM. Full variable domain (outside the CDR3, taken from reference TRBV28 and TRBJ2-1): DVKVTQSSRYLVKRTGEKVFLECVQDMDHENMFWYRQDPGLGLRLIYFSYDVKMKEKGDIPEGYSVSREKKERFSLILESASTNQTSMYLCASSFRLHEQFFGPGTRLTVL.

To note about this clonotype: This may stem from a read error, because a much larger clone lies one nucleotide away. The V and J genes are TRBV5-6 and TRBJ2-7, with 9 bases identical to TRBD2. The CDR3 extends over 17 amino acids. Per germline, CDR1 SGHDT and CDR2 YYEEEE. The CDR3 spells CAGSLEGSGRKGYEQYF. Here the CDR3 DNA reads TGTGCCGGCAGCTTGGAGGGTAGCGGGAGAAAAGGGTACGAGCAGTACTTC.

This clonotype was picked up many times. This rearrangement joins TRBV28 to TRBJ2-4; D might be TRBD1 (6 bases). Trimming cost V 5 bases and J 6 bases, with 14 bases left between them. Per germline, CDR1 MDHEN and CDR2 SYDVKM. This CDR3 contains 14 residues. The DNA for the CDR3 is TGTGCCAGCAGTCCTCGGACAGAGCCAAACATTCAGTACTTC. Its translation is CASSPRTEPNIQYF.

Ten or more counts support this clonotype. CDR3 residues: CSVASNEQYF. The DNA for the CDR3 is TGCAGCGTCGCATCCAACGAGCAGTACTTC. The rearrangement links TRBV29-1 to TRBJ2-7; D is uncertain. The V gene's germline CDR1 is SQVTM and CDR2 ANQGSEA. Trimming stripped 6 bases from V and 5 bases from J, with 8 bases between. The CDR3 is 10 amino acids.

The rearrangement links TRBV6-1 to TRBJ2-1; the D is unclear. Trimming removed 6 bases from V and 2 bases from J, with 11 bases in between. The CDR3 contains 14 residues. Looked up from germline, CDR1 is MNHNS and CDR2 is SASEGT. CDR3 sequence (DNA): TGTGCCAGCAGCCCACCCGAGCCCTACAATGAGCAGTTCTTC. Amino acids: CASSPPEPYNEQFF.

This clonotype was observed many times. DNA for the CDR3: TGTGCCAGCAGATTCACTAGCGGAGGCGGAGAGCAGTACTTC. As protein: CASRFTSGGGEQYF. This sequence joins TRBV6-2 or TRBV6-3 and TRBJ2-7; 8 bases are shared with TRBD2. There are 14 residues in the CDR3. The germline CDR1 and CDR2 sequences are MNHEY and SVGEGT. J was trimmed by 7 bases and V by 6 bases; bases with no gene match: 11.

The genes are TRBV5-1 and TRBJ2-7; D uncertain. The V and J ends lost 7 bases and 2 bases respectively, with 22 bases between them. From germline, CDR1 is SGHRS and CDR2 YFSETQ. This CDR3 has 16 residues. CDR3 protein: CASSLPSGAGAYEQYF. The CDR3 DNA follows: TGCGCCAGCTCCCTACCGTCGGGTGCCGGAGCCTACGAGCAGTACTTC.

In this sample, this clonotype turned up many times. The chain is built from TRBV28 and TRBJ1-5; D not certain. Germline V gene data show CDR1 as MDHEN and CDR2 as SYDVKM. The CDR3 consists of 14 residues. With 2 bases removed from V and 8 bases from J, the gap between germline ends came to 13 bases. This CDR3 is CASSLGRLGEPQHF. CDR3 sequence (DNA): TGTGCCAGCAGTTTAGGCCGATTGGGTGAGCCCCAGCATTTT.

A remark on this clonotype: A far bigger clonotype differs at one base, so this is likely a read error. The V gene is TRBV6-1, the J gene TRBJ2-5; the D is unclear. Germline V gene lookup returns CDR1 MNHNS and CDR2 SASEGT. The CDR3 consists of 14 residues. Written as DNA, the CDR3 is TGTGCCAGCAGCCAAGGTCGGCTATCCTACGAGCAGTGCTTC. Translating it yields CASSQGRLSYEQCF.